A selection of T cell receptor beta chains follows, all from one sample in a study of CD8+CD57+ T cells in acquired aplastic anemia. Using its own MiXCR run on the reads, TCRdb lists one record per CDR3 protein. The sample lists 50,000 or so distinct CDR3 sequences; about 56% were seen once. The sample comprised sorted CD4+, CD8+, or CD8+CD57+ T cells (not recorded which) from PBMCs. The receptors were gathered from a human donor with aplastic anemia. The CDR3 runs from the conserved cysteine through the conserved F or W. Each record gives: J gene, D gene, clone size, V gene, CDR3 protein, CDR3 DNA. A D gene is named only where the DNA matches it firmly. The size field is filled for only some rows; it gives once, few, many or a size class.

>TRBJ1-6|-|-|TRBV7-9
CASGVDNSPLHF
TGTGCCAGCGGGGTCGATAATTCACCCCTCCACTTT
>TRBJ2-2|-|-|TRBV9
CASSVHIGELFF
TGTGCCAGCAGCGTCCACATCGGGGAGCTGTTTTTT
>TRBJ2-2|-|-|TRBV19
CASSSRGGNTGELFF
TGTGCCAGTAGTAGCAGAGGGGGGAACACCGGGGAGCTGTTTTTT
>TRBJ2-3|-|many|TRBV15
CATSPTRERTDTQYF
TGTGCCACCAGCCCCACGAGGGAGCGCACAGATACGCAGTATTTT
>TRBJ1-3|-|-|TRBV10-3
CAITDDVSIYF
TGTGCCATCACCGATGATGTCTCCATATATTTT
>TRBJ2-7|TRBD1|few|TRBV15
CATSRGQGPEQYF
TGTGCCACCAGCAGGGGACAGGGGCCCGAGCAGTACTTC
>TRBJ2-7|-|many|TRBV7-9
CASTPSSQSYEQYF
TGTGCCAGCACCCCGAGTTCCCAATCCTACGAGCAGTACTTC
>TRBJ1-2|-|-|TRBV20-1
CSARPRAGMTYGYTF
TGCAGTGCTAGACCTCGGGCAGGGATGACCTATGGCTACACCTTC
>TRBJ2-7|-|-|TRBV15
CATSRVRGAYEQYF
TGTGCCACCAGCAGAGTTCGTGGGGCTTACGAGCAGTACTTC
>TRBJ2-2|-|-|TRBV15
CATSRDRNRAGELFF
TGTGCCACCAGCAGAGATAGGAACCGGGCCGGGGAGCTGTTTTTT
>TRBJ1-1|-|-|TRBV7-3
CASSPTGQLNTEAFF
TGTGCCAGCAGCCCAACTGGACAGCTGAACACTGAAGCTTTCTTT